Described below is a single T cell receptor beta chain sequence and its context. Its antigen is not identified. Time point here: blood from clinic visit 5 months post-surgery; TSC patient then seizure free. The sequenced cases were selected for having the highest brain T cell transcript signatures. Pre-surgery treatment included at least one anti-epileptic drug. The data stem from a study of brain T cells in children with intractable seizures. The table came from immunoSEQ multiplex PCR; TCRdb's copy has only in-frame clones and leaves some out. This table has hundreds of thousands of clones, about 94% appearing once. Findings of the study overall: Pre-surgery blood may have been undersampled, hiding some clones.

J was trimmed by 5 bases and V by 4 bases; bases with no gene match: 11. CDR1 and CDR2 (germline): SNHLY, FYNNEI. This CDR3 comprises 17 residues. The material was peripheral blood, obtained around 5 months after surgery. The clonotype was recovered from a boy younger than two with tuberous sclerosis and intractable seizures. This chain connects TRBV2 to TRBJ2-1, with 10 nucleotides matching TRBD2. CDR3 sequence (DNA): TGTGCCAGCAGTGCTCTAGGCCTAGGACTAGCGGACAATGAGCAGTTCTTC. Its translation is CASSALGLGLADNEQFF.